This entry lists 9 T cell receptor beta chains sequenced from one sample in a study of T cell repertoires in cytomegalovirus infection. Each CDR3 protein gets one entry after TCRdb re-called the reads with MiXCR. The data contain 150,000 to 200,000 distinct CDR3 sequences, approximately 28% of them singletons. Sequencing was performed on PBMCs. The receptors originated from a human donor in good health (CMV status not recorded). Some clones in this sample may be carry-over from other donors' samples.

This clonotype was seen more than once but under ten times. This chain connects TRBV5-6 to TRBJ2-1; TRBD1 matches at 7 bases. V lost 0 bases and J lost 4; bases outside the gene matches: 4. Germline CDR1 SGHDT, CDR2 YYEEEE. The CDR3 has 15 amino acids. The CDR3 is CASSLEGQLYNEQFF. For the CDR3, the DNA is TGTGCCAGCAGCTTGGAGGGACAGCTATACAATGAGCAGTTCTTC.

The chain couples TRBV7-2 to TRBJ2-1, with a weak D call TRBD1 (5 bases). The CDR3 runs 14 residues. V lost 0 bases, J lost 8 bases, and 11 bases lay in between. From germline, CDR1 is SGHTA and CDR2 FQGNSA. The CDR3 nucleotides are TGTGCCAGCAGCTTAGCGCGTAGGGGCTATGAGCAGTTCTTC. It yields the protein CASSLARRGYEQFF.

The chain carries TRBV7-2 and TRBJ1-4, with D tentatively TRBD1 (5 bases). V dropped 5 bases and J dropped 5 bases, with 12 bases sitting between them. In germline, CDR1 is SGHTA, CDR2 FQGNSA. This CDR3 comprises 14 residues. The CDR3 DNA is TGTGCCAGCAGCCCCGGGACGGGGAATGAAAAACTGTTTTTT. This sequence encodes CASSPGTGNEKLFF.

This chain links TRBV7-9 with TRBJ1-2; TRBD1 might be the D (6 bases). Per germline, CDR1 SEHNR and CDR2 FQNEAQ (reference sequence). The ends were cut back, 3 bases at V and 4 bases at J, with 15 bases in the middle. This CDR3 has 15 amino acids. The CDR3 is CASSFSTGPLYGYTF. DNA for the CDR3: TGTGCCAGCAGCTTCTCTACAGGGCCCCTCTATGGCTACACCTTC.

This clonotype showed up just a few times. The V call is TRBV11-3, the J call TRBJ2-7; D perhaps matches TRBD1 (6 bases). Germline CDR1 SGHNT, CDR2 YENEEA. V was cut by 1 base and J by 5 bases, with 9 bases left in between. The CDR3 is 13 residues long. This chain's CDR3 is CASSLGRDNEQYF. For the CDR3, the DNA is TGTGCCAGCAGCTTAGGCAGGGACAACGAGCAGTACTTC.

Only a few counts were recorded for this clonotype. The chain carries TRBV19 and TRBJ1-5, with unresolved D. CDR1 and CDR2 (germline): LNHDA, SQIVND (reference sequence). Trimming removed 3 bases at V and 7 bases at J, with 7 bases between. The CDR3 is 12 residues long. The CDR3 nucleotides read TGTGCCAGTAGTATGTTAGACCAGCCCCAGCATTTT. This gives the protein CASSMLDQPQHF. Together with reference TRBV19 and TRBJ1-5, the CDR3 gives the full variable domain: DGGITQSPKYLFRKEGQNVTLSCEQNLNHDAMYWYRQDPGQGLRLIYYSQIVNDFQKGDIAEGYSVSREKKESFPLTVTSAQKNPTAFYLCASSMLDQPQHFGDGTRLSIL.

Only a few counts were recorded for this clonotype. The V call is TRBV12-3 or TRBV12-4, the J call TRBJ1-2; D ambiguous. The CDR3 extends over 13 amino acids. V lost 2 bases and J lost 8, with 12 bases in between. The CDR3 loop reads CASSLRDVDGYTF. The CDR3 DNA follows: TGTGCCAGCAGTTTAAGGGATGTAGACGGCTACACCTTC.

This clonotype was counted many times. CDR3 sequence (DNA): TGTGCCAGCAGCTTTTTCCCCGGACTCCGCCAATCCCAAGAGACCCAGTACTTC. It codes for CASSFFPGLRQSQETQYF. V usage is TRBV7-8 and J usage is TRBJ2-5, with D maybe TRBD2 (5 bases). In germline, CDR1 is SGHVS, CDR2 FQNEAQ. This CDR3 contains 18 residues. V lost 3 bases and J lost 1, with 21 bases in between. The variable domain in full, with the rest retrieved from reference TRBV7-8 and TRBJ2-5, is GAGVSQSPRYKVAKRGQDVALRCDPISGHVSLFWYQQALGQGPEFLTYFQNEAQLDKSGLPSDRFFAERPEGSVSTLKIQRTQQEDSAVYLCASSFFPGLRQSQETQYFGPGTRLLVL.

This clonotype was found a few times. CDR3 bases: TGTGCCAGCAGCTTAGCGGGTGACAGGGCGTCCTACGAGCAGTACTTC. It specifies CASSLAGDRASYEQYF. V usage is TRBV7-2 and J usage is TRBJ2-7; 7 nucleotides agree with TRBD1. The CDR3 runs to 16 residues. Germline-derived CDR1 and CDR2 are SGHTA and FQGNSA. V lost 0 bases to trimming and J lost 1 base; unmatched junction nucleotides: 6. Looking up the rest from reference TRBV7-2 and TRBJ2-7 gives the full variable domain: GAGVSQSPSNKVTEKGKDVELRCDPISGHTALYWYRQSLGQGLEFLIYFQGNSAPDKSGLPSDRFSAERTGGSVSTLTIQRTQQEDSAVYLCASSLAGDRASYEQYFGPGTRLTVT.